The subject of this entry is one T cell receptor (beta chain). Its antigen is still unknown. This entry belongs to a study of OX40 agonist ivuxolimab in advanced cancers. On the study more broadly: An agonistic human IgG2 monoclonal antibody against OX40 (CD134) was given. The study, taken as a whole, reports: More expanded clones were found, on average, in CD8+ than in CD4+ T cells.

Libraries were prepared by immunoSEQ multiplex PCR; TCRdb keeps only in-frame clonotypes and omits some of them. The data show roughly 50,000 clones, with about 89% seen just once and roughly 12% held by the top ten. This clonotype was obtained from an adult with an advanced solid tumor such as melanoma, head and neck, liver or kidney cancer. The sample was CD4+ or CD8+ T cells sorted from blood, taken in a trial of the OX40 agonist ivuxolimab.

For the CDR3, the DNA is TGTGCCAGCAGCACGGACCAGGGCGGGGAGCAGTACTTC. This encodes CASSTDQGGEQYF. The chain employs TRBV2 and TRBJ2-7; tentatively, D is TRBD1 or TRBD2 (5 bases each). Per germline, CDR1 SNHLY and CDR2 FYNNEI. V was trimmed by 6 bases and J by 7 bases, leaving 16 bases between them. The CDR3 sequence is 13 residues long.